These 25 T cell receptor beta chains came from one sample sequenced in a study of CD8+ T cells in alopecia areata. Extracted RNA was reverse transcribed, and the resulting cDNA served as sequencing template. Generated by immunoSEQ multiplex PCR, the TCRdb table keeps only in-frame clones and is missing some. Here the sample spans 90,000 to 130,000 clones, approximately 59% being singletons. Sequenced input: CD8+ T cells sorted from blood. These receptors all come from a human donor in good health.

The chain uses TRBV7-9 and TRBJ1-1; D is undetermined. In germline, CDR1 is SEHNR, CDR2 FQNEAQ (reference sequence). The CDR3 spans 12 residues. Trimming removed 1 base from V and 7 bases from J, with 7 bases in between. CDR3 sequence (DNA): TGTGCCAGCAGCTTAGGCAGTATTGAAGCTTTCTTT. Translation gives CASSLGSIEAFF.

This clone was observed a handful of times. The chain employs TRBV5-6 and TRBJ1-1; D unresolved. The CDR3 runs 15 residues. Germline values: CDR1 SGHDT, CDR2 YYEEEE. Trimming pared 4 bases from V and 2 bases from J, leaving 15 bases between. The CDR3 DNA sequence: TGTGCCAGCAGCGAAGGCTCGAGACGCAACACTGAAGCTTTCTTT. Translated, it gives CASSEGSRRNTEAFF.

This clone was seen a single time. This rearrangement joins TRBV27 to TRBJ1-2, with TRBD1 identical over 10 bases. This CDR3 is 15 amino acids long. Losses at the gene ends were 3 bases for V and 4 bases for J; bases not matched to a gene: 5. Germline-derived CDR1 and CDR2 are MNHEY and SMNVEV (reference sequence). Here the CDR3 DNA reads TGTGCCAGCAGTTTGGAGACAGGGGGCATCTATGGCTACACCTTC. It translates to CASSLETGGIYGYTF.

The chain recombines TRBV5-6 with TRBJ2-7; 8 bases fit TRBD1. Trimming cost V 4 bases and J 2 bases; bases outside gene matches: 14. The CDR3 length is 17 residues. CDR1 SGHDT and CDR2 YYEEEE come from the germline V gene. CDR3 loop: CASSTTGGPTPPYEQYF. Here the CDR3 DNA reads TGTGCCAGCAGCACAACAGGGGGTCCTACCCCGCCCTACGAGCAGTACTTC.

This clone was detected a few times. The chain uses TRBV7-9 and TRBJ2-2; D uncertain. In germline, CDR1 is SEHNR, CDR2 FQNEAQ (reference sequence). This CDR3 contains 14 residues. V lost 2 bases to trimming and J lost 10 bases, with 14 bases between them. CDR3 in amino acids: CASSLILSGPELFF. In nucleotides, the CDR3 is TGTGCCAGCAGCTTAATCCTGTCGGGCCCGGAGCTGTTTTTT.

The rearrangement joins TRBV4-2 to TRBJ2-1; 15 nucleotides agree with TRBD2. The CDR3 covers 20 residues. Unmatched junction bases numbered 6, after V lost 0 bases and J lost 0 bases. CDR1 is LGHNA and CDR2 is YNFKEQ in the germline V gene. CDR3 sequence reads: CASSQEQWTSGGASYNEQFF. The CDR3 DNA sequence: TGTGCCAGCAGCCAAGAGCAGTGGACTAGCGGGGGGGCCTCCTACAATGAGCAGTTCTTC.

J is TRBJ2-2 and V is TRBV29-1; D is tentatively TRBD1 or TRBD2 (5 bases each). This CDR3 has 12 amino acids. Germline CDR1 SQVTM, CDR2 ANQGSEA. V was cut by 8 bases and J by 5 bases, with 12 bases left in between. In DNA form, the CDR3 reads TGCAGCATTGCTGGGGGTACCGGGGAGCTGTTTTTT. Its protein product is CSIAGGTGELFF.

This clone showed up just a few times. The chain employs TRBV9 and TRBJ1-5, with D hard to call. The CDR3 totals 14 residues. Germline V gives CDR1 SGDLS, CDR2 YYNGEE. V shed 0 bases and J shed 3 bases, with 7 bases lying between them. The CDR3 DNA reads TGTGCCAGCAGCGTAGGGGCGATCAATCAGCCCCAGCATTTT. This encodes CASSVGAINQPQHF.

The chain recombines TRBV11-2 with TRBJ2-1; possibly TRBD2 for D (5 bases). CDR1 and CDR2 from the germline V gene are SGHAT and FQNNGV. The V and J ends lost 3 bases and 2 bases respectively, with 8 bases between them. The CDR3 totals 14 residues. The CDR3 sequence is CASSFHGAYNEQFF. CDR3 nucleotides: TGTGCCAGCAGCTTTCACGGGGCCTACAATGAGCAGTTCTTC.

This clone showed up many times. CDR3: CASSRRWRAYYGNQPQHF. In DNA, the CDR3 is TGCGCCAGCAGCCGGAGGTGGAGGGCCTATTACGGCAATCAGCCCCAGCATTTT. The gene calls are TRBV23-1 and TRBJ1-5; D remains unclear. TRBV23-1 is an ORF, and what it does is uncertain. The CDR3 runs to 18 residues. V lost 6 bases, J lost 2 bases, and 23 bases lay in between.

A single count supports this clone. The CDR3 is CATSRDRGGGNTIYF. The DNA of the CDR3 is TGTGCCACCAGCAGAGATCGGGGGGGTGGAAACACCATATATTTT. V and J are TRBV15 and TRBJ1-3; weak D call: TRBD1 (5 bases). Trimming cost V 0 bases and J 3 bases, with 9 bases left between them. There are 15 residues in the CDR3. Germline CDR1 and CDR2: LNHNV and YYDKDF (reference sequence).

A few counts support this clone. DNA for the CDR3: TGCGCCAGCAGCCAAGTTGGAGGGGCCTACGAGCAGTACTTC. Amino acids: CASSQVGGAYEQYF. The rearrangement joins TRBV4-1 to TRBJ2-7, with a tentative D call TRBD2 (6 bases). The germline V and J ends were trimmed by 1 base and 2 bases, with 9 bases remaining between them. Looked up from germline, CDR1 is MGHRA and CDR2 is YSYEKL. The CDR3 sequence is 14 residues long.

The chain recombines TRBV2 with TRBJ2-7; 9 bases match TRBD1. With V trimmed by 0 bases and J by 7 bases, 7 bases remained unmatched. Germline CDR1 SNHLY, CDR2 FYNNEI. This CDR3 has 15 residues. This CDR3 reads CASSEALGTGSEQYF. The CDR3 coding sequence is TGTGCCAGCAGTGAAGCTCTTGGGACAGGGAGTGAGCAGTACTTC.

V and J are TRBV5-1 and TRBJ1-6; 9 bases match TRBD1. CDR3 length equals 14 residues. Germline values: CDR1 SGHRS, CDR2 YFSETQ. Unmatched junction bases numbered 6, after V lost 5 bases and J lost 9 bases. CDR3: CASRSGTGISPLHF. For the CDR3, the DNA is TGCGCCAGCAGGTCGGGGACAGGGATTTCACCCCTCCACTTT.

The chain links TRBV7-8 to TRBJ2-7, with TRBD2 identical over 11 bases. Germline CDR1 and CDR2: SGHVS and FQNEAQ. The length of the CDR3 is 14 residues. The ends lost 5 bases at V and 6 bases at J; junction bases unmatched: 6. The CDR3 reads CASSLLAGGREQYF. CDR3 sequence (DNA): TGTGCCAGCAGCCTGCTAGCGGGGGGCCGCGAGCAGTACTTC.

CDR3 DNA: TGTGCCAGCAGCTTAGACTTGGGACCGCTCCACTTT. Its protein product is CASSLDLGPLHF. The genes are TRBV7-2 and TRBJ1-6; weak D call: TRBD1 (5 bases). The CDR3 is made up of 12 amino acids. Trimming cost V 1 base and J 16 bases, with 11 bases left between them. The germline gives CDR1 SGHTA, CDR2 FQGNSA.

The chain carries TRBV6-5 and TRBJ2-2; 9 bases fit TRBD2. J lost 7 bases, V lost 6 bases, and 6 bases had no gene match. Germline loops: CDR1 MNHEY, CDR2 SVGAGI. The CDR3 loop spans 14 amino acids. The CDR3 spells CASSPGLAGGELFF. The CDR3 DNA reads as TGTGCCAGCAGCCCGGGACTAGCCGGCGGGGAGCTGTTTTTT.

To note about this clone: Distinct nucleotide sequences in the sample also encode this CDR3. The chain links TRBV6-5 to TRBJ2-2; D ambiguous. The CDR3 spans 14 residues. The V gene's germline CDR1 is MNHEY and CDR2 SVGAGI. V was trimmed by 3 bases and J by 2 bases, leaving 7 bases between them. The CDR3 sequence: CASSYSENTGELFF. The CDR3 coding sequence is TGTGCCAGCAGTTATTCAGAAAACACCGGGGAGCTGTTTTTT.

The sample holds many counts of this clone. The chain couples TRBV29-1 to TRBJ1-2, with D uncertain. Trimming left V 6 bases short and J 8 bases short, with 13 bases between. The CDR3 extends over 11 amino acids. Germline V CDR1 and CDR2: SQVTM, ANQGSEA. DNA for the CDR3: TGCAGCGTGGGCCCCGGGGAAGGCTACACCTTC. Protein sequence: CSVGPGEGYTF.

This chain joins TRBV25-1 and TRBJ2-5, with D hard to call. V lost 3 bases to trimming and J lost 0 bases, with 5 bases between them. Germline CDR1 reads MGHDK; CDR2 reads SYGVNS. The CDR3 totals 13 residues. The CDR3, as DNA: TGTGCCAGCAGTGAGGGCAACCAAGAGACCCAGTACTTC. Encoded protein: CASSEGNQETQYF.

The CDR3 sequence is CASSHETGFNIQYF. CDR3 sequence (DNA): TGCGCCAGCAGCCACGAGACAGGGTTTAACATTCAGTACTTC. The chain has TRBV4-3 and TRBJ2-4, with TRBD1 matching 7 bases. Looked up from germline, CDR1 is LGHNA and CDR2 is YSLEER. The CDR3 has 14 amino acids. Trimming removed 3 bases from V and 7 bases from J; junction bases left unmatched: 6.

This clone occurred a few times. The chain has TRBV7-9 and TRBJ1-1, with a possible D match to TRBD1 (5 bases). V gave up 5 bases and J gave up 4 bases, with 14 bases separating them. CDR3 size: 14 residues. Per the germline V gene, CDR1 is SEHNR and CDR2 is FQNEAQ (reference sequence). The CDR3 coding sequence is TGTGCCAGCAGCATAGACAGCAGCGCCACTGAAGCTTTCTTT. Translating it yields CASSIDSSATEAFF.

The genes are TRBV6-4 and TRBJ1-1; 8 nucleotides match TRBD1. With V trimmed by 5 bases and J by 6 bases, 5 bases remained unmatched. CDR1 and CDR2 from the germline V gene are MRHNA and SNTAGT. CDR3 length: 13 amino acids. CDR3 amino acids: CASSLIQGAEAFF. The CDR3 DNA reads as TGTGCCAGCAGTCTAATACAGGGGGCTGAAGCTTTCTTT.

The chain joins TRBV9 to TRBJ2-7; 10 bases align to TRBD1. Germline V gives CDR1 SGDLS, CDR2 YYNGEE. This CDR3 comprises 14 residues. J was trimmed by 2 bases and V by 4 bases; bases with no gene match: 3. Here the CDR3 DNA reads TGTGCCAGCAGCCCAGGGACAGGGGCCTACGAGCAGTACTTC. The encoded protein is CASSPGTGAYEQYF. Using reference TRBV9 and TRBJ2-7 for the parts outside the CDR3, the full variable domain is DSGVTQTPKHLITATGQRVTLRCSPRSGDLSVYWYQQSLDQGLQFLIQYYNGEERAKGNILERFSAQQFPDLHSELNLSSLELGDSALYFCASSPGTGAYEQYFGPGTRLTVT.

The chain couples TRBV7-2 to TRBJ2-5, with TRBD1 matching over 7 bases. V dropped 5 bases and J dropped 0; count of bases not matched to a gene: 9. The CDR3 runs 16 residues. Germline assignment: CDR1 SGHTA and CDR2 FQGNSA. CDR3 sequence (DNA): TGTGCCAGCAGCCCAGACCCGGGACAGTACCAAGAGACCCAGTACTTC. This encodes CASSPDPGQYQETQYF.